This is a list of T cell receptor beta chains from one sample in a study of blood T cell repertoires in COVID-19. TCRdb's table, derived via immunoSEQ multiplex PCR, lists solely in-frame clones and lacks some. This table has tens of thousands of clones, roughly 80% appearing once. The sample was peripheral blood. These receptors were collected from a man aged 25-40 years with COVID-19, enrolled during active disease. The CDR3 runs from the conserved cysteine through the conserved F or W. The D gene is left open where the match is weak. Clone size is stated in some rows and not others, as once, few, many or a class when expanded.

CDR3nt | CDR3aa | j_gene | abundance | d_gene | v_gene
TGTGCCAGCAGTGCCACGGGACAGGACTACGAGCAGTACTTC | CASSATGQDYEQYF | TRBJ2-7 | - | TRBD1 | TRBV6-2/TRBV6-3
TGTGCCAGCAGCCCCCGGACTAGCGTAGCCGGAGATACGCAGTATTTT | CASSPRTSVAGDTQYF | TRBJ2-3 | once | TRBD2 | TRBV11-2
TGTGCCAGCAGCTTATTACGTGGGACAGGGGTGTTCTCCGGGGAGCTGTTTTTT | CASSLLRGTGVFSGELFF | TRBJ2-2 | once | TRBD1 | TRBV7-3
TGTGCCTGGAGTTATCCCAGGGTCGATAGCAATCAGCCCCAGCATTTT | CAWSYPRVDSNQPQHF | TRBJ1-5 | - | - | TRBV30
TGTGCCAGCAGACTTGAGAGGGGGAATGAGCAGTTCTTC | CASRLERGNEQFF | TRBJ2-1 | - | - | TRBV27
TGTGCCAGCAGTACGGGGGTGCGGGTCACTGAAGCTTTCTTT | CASSTGVRVTEAFF | TRBJ1-1 | - | - | TRBV6-6
TGTGCCAGCACCCAGGGGGCTGGGGCCAACGTCCTGACTTTC | CASTQGAGANVLTF | TRBJ2-6 | - | TRBD1 | TRBV7-9
TGTGCCAGCAACCCGGCGAACACCGGGGAGCTGTTTTTT | CASNPANTGELFF | TRBJ2-2 | - | - | TRBV11-2
TGCGCCAGCAGCTTGTATGGGGGGAGCGAGCAGTACTTC | CASSLYGGSEQYF | TRBJ2-7 | - | - | TRBV5-1
TGTGCCAGTAGTATAGGTCGGACAGGGGTGTACCAAGAGACCCAGTACTTC | CASSIGRTGVYQETQYF | TRBJ2-5 | - | TRBD1 | TRBV19
TGTGCCAGCAGTCTCGGGCGCGGATTTAGGGGCCCTGGAAACACCATATATTTT | CASSLGRGFRGPGNTIYF | TRBJ1-3 | - | - | TRBV28
TGTGCCAGCAGCGCCTCCCCGGGAAACACCATATATTTT | CASSASPGNTIYF | TRBJ1-3 | - | - | TRBV9
TGTGCCAGCAGTTTAGGGGCCCCTCAGCCCCAGCATTTT | CASSLGAPQPQHF | TRBJ1-5 | - | - | TRBV28
TGTGCCAGCAGTCCCCCGGGACAGGGTGTTGAAAAACTGTTTTTT | CASSPPGQGVEKLFF | TRBJ1-4 | - | TRBD1 | TRBV28
TGTGCCAGCAGTTACGAGACACCAGCCTACGAGCAGTACTTC | CASSYETPAYEQYF | TRBJ2-7 | - | - | TRBV6-2/TRBV6-3
TGTGCCAGCAGCTTGGGACAGGGTGGATACGAGCAGTACTTC | CASSLGQGGYEQYF | TRBJ2-7 | - | TRBD1 | TRBV5-4
TGTGCCAGTGAGACAGGGGGCCGGGGCTACACCTTC | CASETGGRGYTF | TRBJ1-2 | - | TRBD1 | TRBV28
TGCGCCAGCAGCCAAGATGCCGGGACAGGGACCGGGGAGCTGTTTTTT | CASSQDAGTGTGELFF | TRBJ2-2 | - | TRBD1 | TRBV4-3
TGTGCCAGCTCACCGGGACTCCAAGAGACCCAGTACTTC | CASSPGLQETQYF | TRBJ2-5 | - | - | TRBV18
TGTGTCAGCAGCCAGTTCCTAGCGGCTTCCTACAATGAGCAGTTCTTC | CVSSQFLAASYNEQFF | TRBJ2-1 | - | TRBD2 | TRBV14
TGTGCCTGGGGTGCCCGGGAGACCCAGTACTTC | CAWGARETQYF | TRBJ2-5 | - | - | TRBV30
TGTGCCAGCAGCGTAGCCGGGACAGGGGGCCCCTACGAGCAGTACTTC | CASSVAGTGGPYEQYF | TRBJ2-7 | - | TRBD1 | TRBV9
TGTGCCAGCAGTTACTCGAGGGGGCGCGATCAGCCCCAGCATTTT | CASSYSRGRDQPQHF | TRBJ1-5 | - | TRBD1 | TRBV6-5
TGTGCCAGCAGGGGGGGAGGGGTCACTGAAGCTTTCTTT | CASRGGGVTEAFF | TRBJ1-1 | - | - | TRBV12-3/TRBV12-4
TGTGCCAGCGTAAGGGACAGGGCCTTTCACCCCTTCGAGGCGGCGAATTACTATGGCTACACCTTC | CASVRDRAFHPFEAANYYGYTF | TRBJ1-2 | - | TRBD1 | TRBV28
TGTGCCAGCAGCTTGACAGGGGGCGGTGGGGAAAAACTGTTTTTT | CASSLTGGGGEKLFF | TRBJ1-4 | - | TRBD1 | TRBV7-2
TGTGCCAGCATAGGGACAGGGGTTGGCTACACCTTC | CASIGTGVGYTF | TRBJ1-2 | - | TRBD1 | TRBV28
TGTGCCAGCAGCGGGGGGGTACGCACAGATACGCAGTATTTT | CASSGGVRTDTQYF | TRBJ2-3 | - | - | TRBV9
TGTGCCAGCAGCTCACAGGGAGAGGCTTCACCCCTCCACTTT | CASSSQGEASPLHF | TRBJ1-6 | - | - | TRBV7-9
TGTGCCAGTAGGCCCGACAGGGGAGGGCCAGATACGCAGTATTTT | CASRPDRGGPDTQYF | TRBJ2-3 | few | - | TRBV5-5
TGTGCCAGCAGCACCCACAGGGGGCGCTTCTCTGGCTACACCTTC | CASSTHRGRFSGYTF | TRBJ1-2 | many | - | TRBV21-1
TGCAGCGTTTGGGGACAGTCTGGAAACACCATATATTTT | CSVWGQSGNTIYF | TRBJ1-3 | few | TRBD1 | TRBV29-1
TGTGCCAGCATGTCTGGGGCAGGGGATGAAAAACTGTTTTTT | CASMSGAGDEKLFF | TRBJ1-4 | - | - | TRBV6-5
TGTGCCATCAGTGAGTCGGGGGGACAGCAAGAGACCCAGTACTTC | CAISESGGQQETQYF | TRBJ2-5 | - | - | TRBV10-3
- | CASSLPNSVPPNIQYF | TRBJ2-4 | - | - | TRBV11-2
TGTGCCAGCAGCCTGGCTAGCGGGAGGGGCCAAGAGACCCAGTACTTC | CASSLASGRGQETQYF | TRBJ2-5 | - | TRBD2 | TRBV11-2